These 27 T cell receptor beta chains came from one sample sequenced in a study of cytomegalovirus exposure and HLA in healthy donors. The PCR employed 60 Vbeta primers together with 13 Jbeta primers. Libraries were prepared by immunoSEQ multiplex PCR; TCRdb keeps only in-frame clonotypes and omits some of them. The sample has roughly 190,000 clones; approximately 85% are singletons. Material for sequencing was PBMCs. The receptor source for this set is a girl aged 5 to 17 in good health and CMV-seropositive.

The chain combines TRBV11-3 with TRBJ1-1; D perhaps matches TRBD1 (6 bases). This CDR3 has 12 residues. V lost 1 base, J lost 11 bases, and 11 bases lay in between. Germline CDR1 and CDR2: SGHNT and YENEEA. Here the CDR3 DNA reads TGTGCCAGCAGCTTAGCAGGGGAAGGTGCTTTCTTT. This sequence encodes CASSLAGEGAFF.

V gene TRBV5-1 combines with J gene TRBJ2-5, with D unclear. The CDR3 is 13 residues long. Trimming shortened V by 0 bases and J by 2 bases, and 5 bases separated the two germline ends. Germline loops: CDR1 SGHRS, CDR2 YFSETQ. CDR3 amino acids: CASSLDRQETQYF. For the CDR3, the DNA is TGCGCCAGCAGCTTGGACCGGCAAGAGACCCAGTACTTC.

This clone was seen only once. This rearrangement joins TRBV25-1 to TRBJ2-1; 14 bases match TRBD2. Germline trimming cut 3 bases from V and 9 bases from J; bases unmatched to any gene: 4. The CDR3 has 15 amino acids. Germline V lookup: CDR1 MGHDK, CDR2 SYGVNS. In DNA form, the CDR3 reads TGTGCCAGCAGTGAGACTAGCGGGGGGGCCGGTGAGCAGTTCTTC. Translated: CASSETSGGAGEQFF.

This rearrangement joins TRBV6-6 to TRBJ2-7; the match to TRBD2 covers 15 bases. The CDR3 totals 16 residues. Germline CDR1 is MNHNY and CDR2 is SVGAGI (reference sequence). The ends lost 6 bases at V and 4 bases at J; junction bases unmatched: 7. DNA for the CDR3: TGTGCCAGCAGGGGGACTAGCGGGGGGCGAGCTTACGAGCAGTACTTC. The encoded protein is CASRGTSGGRAYEQYF.

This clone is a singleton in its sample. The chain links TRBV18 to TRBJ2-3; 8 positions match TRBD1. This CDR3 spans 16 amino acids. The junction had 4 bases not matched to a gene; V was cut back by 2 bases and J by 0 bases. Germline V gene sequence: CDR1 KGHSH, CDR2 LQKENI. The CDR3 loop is CASSPYGTGSTDTQYF. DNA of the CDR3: TGTGCCAGCTCACCATACGGGACAGGTAGCACAGATACGCAGTATTTT.

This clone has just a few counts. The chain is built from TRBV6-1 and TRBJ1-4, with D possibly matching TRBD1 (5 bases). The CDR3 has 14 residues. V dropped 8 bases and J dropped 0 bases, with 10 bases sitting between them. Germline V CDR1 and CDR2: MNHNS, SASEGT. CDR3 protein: CASGRQTTNEKLFF. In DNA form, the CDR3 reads TGTGCCAGCGGTAGACAGACAACTAATGAAAAACTGTTTTTT.

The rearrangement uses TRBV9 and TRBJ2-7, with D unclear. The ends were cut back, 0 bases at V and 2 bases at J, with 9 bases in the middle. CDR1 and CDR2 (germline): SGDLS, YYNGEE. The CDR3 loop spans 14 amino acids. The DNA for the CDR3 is TGTGCCAGCAGCGTAGCTGCCGGAGCCTACGAGCAGTACTTC. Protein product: CASSVAAGAYEQYF.

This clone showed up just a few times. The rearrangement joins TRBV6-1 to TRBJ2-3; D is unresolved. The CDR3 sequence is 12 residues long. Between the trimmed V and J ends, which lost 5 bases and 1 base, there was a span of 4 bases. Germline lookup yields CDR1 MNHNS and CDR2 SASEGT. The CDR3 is CASSPGTDTQYF. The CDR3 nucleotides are TGTGCCAGCAGTCCGGGCACAGATACGCAGTATTTT.

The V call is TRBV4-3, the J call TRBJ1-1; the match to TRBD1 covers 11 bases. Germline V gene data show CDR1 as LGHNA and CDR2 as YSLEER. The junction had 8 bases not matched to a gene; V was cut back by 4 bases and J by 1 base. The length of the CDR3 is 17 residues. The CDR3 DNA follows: TGCGCCAGCAGCCCGGGGACAGGGGGGATGACGAACACTGAAGCTTTCTTT. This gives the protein CASSPGTGGMTNTEAFF.

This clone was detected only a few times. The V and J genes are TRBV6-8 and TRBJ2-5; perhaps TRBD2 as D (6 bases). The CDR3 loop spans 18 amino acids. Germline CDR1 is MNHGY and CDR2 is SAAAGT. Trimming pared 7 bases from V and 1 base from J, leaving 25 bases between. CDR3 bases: TGTGCCAGCACCATGGGACTCCTTAAGCCGATATTCCAAGAGACCCAGTACTTC. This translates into CASTMGLLKPIFQETQYF.

CDR3 in DNA: TGTGCCAGCAGCCGTTCGGACACTGAGGACATTCAGTACTTC. It is translated as CASSRSDTEDIQYF. The gene calls are TRBV5-6 and TRBJ2-4; D possibly corresponds to TRBD1 (5 bases). The CDR3 covers 14 residues. V shed 4 bases and J shed 8 bases, with 16 bases lying between them. The germline V gene has CDR1 SGHDT and CDR2 YYEEEE.

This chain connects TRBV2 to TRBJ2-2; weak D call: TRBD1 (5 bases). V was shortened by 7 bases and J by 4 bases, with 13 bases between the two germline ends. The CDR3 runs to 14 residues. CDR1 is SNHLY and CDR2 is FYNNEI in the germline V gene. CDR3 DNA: TGTGCCAGCAAGGCTGTGGGGCCCACCGGGGAGCTGTTTTTT. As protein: CASKAVGPTGELFF.

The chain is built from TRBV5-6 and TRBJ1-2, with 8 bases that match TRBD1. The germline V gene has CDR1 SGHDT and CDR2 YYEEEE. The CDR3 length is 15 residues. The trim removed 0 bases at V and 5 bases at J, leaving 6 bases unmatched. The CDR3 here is CASSLVDRVGYGYTF. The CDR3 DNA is TGTGCCAGCAGCTTGGTGGACAGGGTAGGGTATGGCTACACCTTC.

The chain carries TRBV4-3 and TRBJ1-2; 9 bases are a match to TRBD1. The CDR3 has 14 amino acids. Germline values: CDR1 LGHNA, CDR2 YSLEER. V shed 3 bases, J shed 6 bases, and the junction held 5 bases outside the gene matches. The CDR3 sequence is CASSQAGQGHGYTF. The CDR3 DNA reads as TGCGCCAGCAGCCAGGCGGGACAGGGACATGGCTACACCTTC.

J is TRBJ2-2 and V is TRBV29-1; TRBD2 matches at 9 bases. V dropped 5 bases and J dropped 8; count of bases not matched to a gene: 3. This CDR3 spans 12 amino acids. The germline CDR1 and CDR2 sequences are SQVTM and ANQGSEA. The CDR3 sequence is CSVRGGAGELFF. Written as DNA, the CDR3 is TGCAGCGTTCGCGGGGGGGCTGGGGAGCTGTTTTTT.

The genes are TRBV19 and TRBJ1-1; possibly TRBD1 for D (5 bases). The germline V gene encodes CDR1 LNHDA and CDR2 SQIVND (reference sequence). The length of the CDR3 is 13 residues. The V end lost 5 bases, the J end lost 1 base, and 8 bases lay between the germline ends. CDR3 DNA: TGTGCCAGTAGTTGGGGCGGGAACACTGAAGCTTTCTTT. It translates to CASSWGGNTEAFF.

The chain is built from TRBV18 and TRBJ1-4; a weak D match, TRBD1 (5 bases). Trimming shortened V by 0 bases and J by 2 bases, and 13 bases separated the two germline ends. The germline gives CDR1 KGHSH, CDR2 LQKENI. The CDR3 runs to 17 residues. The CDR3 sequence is CASSPPVGGRTNEKLFF. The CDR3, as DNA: TGTGCCAGCTCACCACCGGTCGGGGGGAGGACTAATGAAAAACTGTTTTTT.

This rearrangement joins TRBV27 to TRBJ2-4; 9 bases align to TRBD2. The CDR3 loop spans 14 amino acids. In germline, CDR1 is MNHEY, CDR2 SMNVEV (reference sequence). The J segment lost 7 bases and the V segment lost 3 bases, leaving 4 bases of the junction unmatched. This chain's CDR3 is CASSLAGGPNIQYF. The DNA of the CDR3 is TGTGCCAGCAGTTTGGCGGGGGGGCCGAACATTCAGTACTTC.

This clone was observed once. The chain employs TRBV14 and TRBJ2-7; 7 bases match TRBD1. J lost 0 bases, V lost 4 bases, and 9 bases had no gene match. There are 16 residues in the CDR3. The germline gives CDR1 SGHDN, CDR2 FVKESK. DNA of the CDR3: TGTGCCAGCAGCCCCCCCGGACAGGACGGCTCCTACGAGCAGTACTTC. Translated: CASSPPGQDGSYEQYF. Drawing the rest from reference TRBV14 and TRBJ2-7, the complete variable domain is EAGVTQFPSHSVIEKGQTVTLRCDPISGHDNLYWYRRVMGKEIKFLLHFVKESKQDESGMPNNRFLAERTGGTYSTLKVQPAELEDSGVYFCASSPPGQDGSYEQYFGPGTRLTVT.

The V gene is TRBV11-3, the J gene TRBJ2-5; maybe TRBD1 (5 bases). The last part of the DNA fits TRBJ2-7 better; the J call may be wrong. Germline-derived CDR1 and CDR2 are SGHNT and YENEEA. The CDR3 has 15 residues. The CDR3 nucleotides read TGTGCCAGCAGCTTAGTCGTCGAGACAGTCTACGAGCAGTACTTC. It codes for CASSLVVETVYEQYF.

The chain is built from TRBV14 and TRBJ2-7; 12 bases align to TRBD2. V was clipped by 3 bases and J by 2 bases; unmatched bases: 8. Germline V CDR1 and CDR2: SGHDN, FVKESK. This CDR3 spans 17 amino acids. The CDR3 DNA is TGTGCCAGCAGCCAGGGACTAGCGGGCGGCCTACCCTACGAGCAGTACTTC. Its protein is CASSQGLAGGLPYEQYF.

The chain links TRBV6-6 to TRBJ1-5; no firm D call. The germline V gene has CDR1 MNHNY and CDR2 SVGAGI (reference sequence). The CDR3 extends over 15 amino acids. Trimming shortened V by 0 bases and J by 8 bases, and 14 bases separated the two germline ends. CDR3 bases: TGTGCCAGCAGTTACTCCGGTGGGCCTCTTGAGCCCCAGCATTTT. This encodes CASSYSGGPLEPQHF.

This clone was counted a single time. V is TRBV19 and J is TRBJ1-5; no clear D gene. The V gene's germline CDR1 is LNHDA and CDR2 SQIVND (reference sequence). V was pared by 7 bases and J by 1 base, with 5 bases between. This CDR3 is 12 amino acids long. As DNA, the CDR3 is TGTGCCAGTACGTCCAGCAATCAGCCCCAGCATTTT. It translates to CASTSSNQPQHF.

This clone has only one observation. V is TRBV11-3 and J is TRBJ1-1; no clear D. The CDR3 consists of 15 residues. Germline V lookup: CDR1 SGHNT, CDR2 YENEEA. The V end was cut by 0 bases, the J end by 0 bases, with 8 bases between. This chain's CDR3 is CASSLDSGLNTEAFF. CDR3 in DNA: TGTGCCAGCAGCTTAGATAGCGGTCTGAACACTGAAGCTTTCTTT.

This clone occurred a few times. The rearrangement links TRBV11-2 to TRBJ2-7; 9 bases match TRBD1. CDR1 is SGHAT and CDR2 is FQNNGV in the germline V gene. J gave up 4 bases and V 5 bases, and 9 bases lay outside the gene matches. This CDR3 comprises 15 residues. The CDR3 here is CASSPAGTGHYEQYF. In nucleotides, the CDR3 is TGTGCCAGCAGCCCAGCCGGGACAGGGCATTACGAGCAGTACTTC.

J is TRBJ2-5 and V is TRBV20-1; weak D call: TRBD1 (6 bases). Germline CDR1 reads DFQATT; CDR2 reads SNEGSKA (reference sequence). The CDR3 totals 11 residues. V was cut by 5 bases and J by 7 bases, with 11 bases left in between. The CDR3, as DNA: TGCAGTGCTTACAGGGACATGACCCAGTACTTC. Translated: CSAYRDMTQYF.

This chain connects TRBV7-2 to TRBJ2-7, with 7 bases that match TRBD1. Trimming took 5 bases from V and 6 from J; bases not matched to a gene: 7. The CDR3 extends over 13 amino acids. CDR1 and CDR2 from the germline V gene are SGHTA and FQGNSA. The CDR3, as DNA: TGTGCCAGCAGCGCCGGACAGGTCTCCGAGCAGTACTTC. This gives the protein CASSAGQVSEQYF.